In this sample, the clone carrying this T cell receptor (beta chain) turned up a few times. Its specificity is not known. The data were obtained in a study of human T cells and chemical hapten exposure. On the study more broadly: Patients' scalps got diphenylcyclopropenone weekly throughout the approximately 24-week study.

Unique molecular identifiers were attached to individual cDNA molecules within the library. TCRdb analysed the RACE reads with MiXCR anew, one entry per CDR3 protein. The sample carries roughly 100,000 distinct CDR3 sequences, approximately 11% recorded once. Findings and caveats of the study: Expanded TCRs formed significantly more large CDR3 similarity clusters than controls.

Stated time point: pre-sensitization, week 0. The treatment was: therapeutic diphenylcyclopropenone sensitization with weekly scalp DPC. Sequenced here: whole blood, sampled in connection with sensitization to the hapten diphenylcyclopropenone (DPC). The receptor was derived from an older woman with alopecia areata. Some clones in this sample may be carry-over from other donors' samples.

The DNA for the CDR3 is TGCGCCAGCAGCTTCGTCCGGGACAGGGGATACAATGAGCAGTTCTTC. Its protein is CASSFVRDRGYNEQFF. The gene calls are TRBV5-1 and TRBJ2-1; 10 positions agree with TRBD1. Looked up from germline, CDR1 is SGHRS and CDR2 is YFSETQ. V shed 2 bases, J shed 4 bases, and the junction held 6 bases outside the gene matches. This CDR3 has 16 residues. Supplemented by reference TRBV5-1 and TRBJ2-1, the full variable domain reads KAGVTQTPRYLIKTRGQQVTLSCSPISGHRSVSWYQQTPGQGLQFLFEYFSETQRNKGNFPGRFSGRQFSNSRSEMNVSTLELGDSALYLCASSFVRDRGYNEQFFGPGTRLTVL.